The source of this T cell receptor beta chain is a study of T-cell memory formation after mild COVID-19. The CDR3 has 14 residues. Trimming shortened V by 2 bases and J by 4 bases, and 9 bases separated the two germline ends. The germline V gene encodes CDR1 SGDLS and CDR2 YYNGEE. MiXCR was run by TCRdb on the 5' RACE reads, yielding one entry per CDR3 protein. The profile shows a few hundred thousand distinct CDR3 sequences, 15% to 20% of them singletons. This clonotype was seen only a few times. The chain recombines TRBV9 with TRBJ2-2; no firm D call. The receptor's source is a young man who had mild COVID-19 (a few samples of this study predate the infection). Cell type and time point are not known. Sequences were obtained from PBMCs or a T cell subset sorted from them (not recorded which). The CDR3 is CASSVGVTTGELFF. DNA for the CDR3: TGTGCCAGCAGCGTCGGCGTAACCACCGGGGAGCTGTTTTTT.